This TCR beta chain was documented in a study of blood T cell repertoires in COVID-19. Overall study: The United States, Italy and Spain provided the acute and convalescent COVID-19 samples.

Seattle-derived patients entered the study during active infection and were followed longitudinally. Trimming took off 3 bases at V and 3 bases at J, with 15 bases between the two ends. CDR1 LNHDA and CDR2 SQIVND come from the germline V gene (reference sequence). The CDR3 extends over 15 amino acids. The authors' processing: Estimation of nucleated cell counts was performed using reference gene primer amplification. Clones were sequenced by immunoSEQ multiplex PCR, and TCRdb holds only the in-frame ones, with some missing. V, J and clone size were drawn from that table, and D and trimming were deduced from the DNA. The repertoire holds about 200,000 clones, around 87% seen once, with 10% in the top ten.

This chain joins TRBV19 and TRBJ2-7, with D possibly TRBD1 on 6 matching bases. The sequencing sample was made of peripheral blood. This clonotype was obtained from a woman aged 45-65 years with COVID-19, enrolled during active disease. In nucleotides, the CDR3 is TGTGCCAGTAGTATCGGTACAGGGACCTTCTACGAGCAGTACTTC. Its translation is CASSIGTGTFYEQYF.